This T cell receptor beta chain was captured in a study of blood T cell repertoires in COVID-19. As for the study in general: The United States, Italy and Spain provided the acute and convalescent COVID-19 samples. T cells, B-cell-depleted T cells, or PBMCs supplied cDNA or gDNA.

Authors' data handling: How many nucleated cells were present was estimated from reference gene primer amplification. Profiled with immunoSEQ multiplex PCR; TCRdb holds only in-frame clones, not every one. The V and J calls and the clone size are those of that table, but D and trimming were determined from the DNA. Of approximately 280,000 clones in the sample, approximately 85% were seen once. Sequenced sample: peripheral blood. The TCR sequence derives from a woman in her seventies with acute or convalescent COVID-19.

The CDR3 coding sequence is TGTGCCACCAGTCGGGACAGGGCACTATCTGCAAACTTTACCGGGGAGCTGTTTTTT. Translated: CATSRDRALSANFTGELFF. This rearrangement joins TRBV24-1 to TRBJ2-2; 9 positions agree with TRBD1. Trimming cost V 6 bases and J 5 bases; bases outside gene matches: 18. The germline V gene encodes CDR1 KGHDR and CDR2 SFDVKD. This CDR3 contains 19 residues.